Below, 25 T cell receptor beta chains from the same sample are listed, as sequenced in a study of cytomegalovirus exposure and HLA in healthy donors. PCR amplification relied on 60 Vbeta primers (plus 13 Jbeta primers). The data were produced by immunoSEQ multiplex PCR, yet TCRdb's version contains in-frame clones alone and is incomplete. Of some 160,000 clones in the sample, approximately 83% were seen once. Sample: PBMCs. The receptors were gathered from a young woman in good health and CMV-seronegative.

This clone was counted once. The V gene is TRBV29-1, the J gene TRBJ1-2, with a weak D call TRBD1 (5 bases). Deletions cut 3 bases from V and 4 bases from J, with 15 bases between. Germline V CDR1 and CDR2: SQVTM, ANQGSEA. The CDR3 has 14 residues. The CDR3 coding sequence is TGCAGCGTTGACGGGAGGGGTTGGGTCTATGGCTACACCTTC. Encoded protein: CSVDGRGWVYGYTF.

The V and J genes are TRBV7-9 and TRBJ2-4; tentative D call: TRBD1 (8 bases). Germline-derived CDR1 and CDR2 are SEHNR and FQNEAQ (reference sequence). V dropped 0 bases and J dropped 2 bases, with 17 bases sitting between them. CDR3 size: 18 residues. The CDR3, as DNA: TGTGCCAGCAGCTTAGCGCTACAGGGGGACTATTCCAAAAACATTCAGTACTTC. This encodes CASSLALQGDYSKNIQYF.

This clone has a single count. This chain links TRBV4-1 with TRBJ2-1; TRBD1 matches at 7 bases. The CDR3 sequence is 16 residues long. V gave up 4 bases and J gave up 7 bases; unmatched junction bases: 13. Germline V gene lookup returns CDR1 MGHRA and CDR2 YSYEKL. Written as DNA, the CDR3 is TGCGCCAGCAGCCCGTGGGGACAGATCCTCGGGAATGAGCAGTTCTTC. Its translation is CASSPWGQILGNEQFF.

The chain employs TRBV7-9 and TRBJ1-1; D remains ambiguous. Per the germline V gene, CDR1 is SEHNR and CDR2 is FQNEAQ (reference sequence). This CDR3 is built from 15 residues. With 3 bases removed from V and 7 bases from J, the gap between germline ends came to 18 bases. The CDR3 is CASSFNTPVLNEAFF. CDR3 DNA: TGTGCCAGCAGCTTCAATACCCCGGTGCTGAATGAAGCTTTCTTT.

This clone has a handful of counts. The CDR3 protein is CASRGGYSTDTQYF. CDR3 nucleotides: TGTGCCAGTAGAGGCGGGTATAGCACAGATACGCAGTATTTT. The rearrangement links TRBV19 to TRBJ2-3; possibly TRBD2 for D (5 bases). Trimming cost V 6 bases and J 0 bases, with 10 bases left between them. This CDR3 has 14 amino acids. CDR1 and CDR2 (germline): LNHDA, SQIVND (reference sequence).

This sequence joins TRBV5-6 and TRBJ2-1; D not resolved. Per germline, CDR1 SGHDT and CDR2 YYEEEE. Trimming cost V 0 bases and J 6 bases, with 10 bases left between them. The CDR3 has 14 residues. The CDR3 nucleotides are TGTGCCAGCAGCTTGGTAGAACTGCTCAATGAGCAGTTCTTC. Its protein product is CASSLVELLNEQFF.

In regard to this clone: This sample includes further DNA sequences coding for the same CDR3. The chain recombines TRBV5-1 with TRBJ2-3, with 8 positions matching TRBD1. The CDR3 spans 15 residues. Germline trimming cut 2 bases from V and 0 bases from J; bases unmatched to any gene: 2. Germline-derived CDR1 and CDR2 are SGHRS and YFSETQ. The CDR3 DNA is TGCGCCAGCAGCTTAACAGGGGGAAGCACAGATACGCAGTATTTT. It specifies CASSLTGGSTDTQYF.

This clone came up a few times. This rearrangement joins TRBV6-1 to TRBJ1-2, with 8 positions matching TRBD1. The CDR3 is 13 residues long. Trimming cost V 2 bases and J 4 bases; bases outside gene matches: 0. Germline-derived CDR1 and CDR2 are MNHNS and SASEGT. In DNA form, the CDR3 reads TGTGCCAGCAGTGAAACAGGGGGCTATGGCTACACCTTC. Translation gives CASSETGGYGYTF.

The chain has TRBV2 and TRBJ2-5, with TRBD1 identical over 11 bases. The CDR3 has 15 amino acids. J was trimmed by 0 bases and V by 8 bases; bases with no gene match: 5. The V gene's germline CDR1 is SNHLY and CDR2 FYNNEI. This chain's CDR3 is CASGRDRGNQETQYF. The CDR3 DNA reads TGTGCCAGCGGGAGGGACAGGGGGAACCAAGAGACCCAGTACTTC.

The J gene is TRBJ1-3, the V gene TRBV4-1; D is undetermined. Per germline, CDR1 MGHRA and CDR2 YSYEKL. Trimming took 0 bases from V and 5 from J, leaving 11 bases between them. The CDR3 loop spans 15 amino acids. CDR3 in DNA: TGCGCCAGCAGCCAAGAAATCGGAGTGAGAAACACCATATATTTT. As protein: CASSQEIGVRNTIYF.

The chain recombines TRBV29-1 with TRBJ2-3; TRBD2 is a possible D gene (6 bases). This CDR3 comprises 13 residues. Trimming stripped 4 bases from V and 5 bases from J, with 13 bases between. Germline V gives CDR1 SQVTM, CDR2 ANQGSEA. As DNA, the CDR3 is TGCAGCGTTGGTCTAGCGATTGGAGATACGCAGTATTTT. It encodes CSVGLAIGDTQYF.

V and J are TRBV19 and TRBJ1-2; D not certain. The CDR3 is made up of 14 amino acids. Germline V gene lookup returns CDR1 LNHDA and CDR2 SQIVND (reference sequence). Deletions cut 7 bases from V and 1 base from J, with 13 bases between. This chain's CDR3 is CASNIARVNYGYTF. The CDR3 DNA is TGTGCCAGTAATATCGCCCGGGTTAACTATGGCTACACCTTC.

The genes are TRBV18 and TRBJ1-5, with TRBD1 identical over 8 bases. The CDR3 is 16 amino acids. The ends lost 6 bases at V and 0 bases at J; junction bases unmatched: 7. Germline CDR1 and CDR2: KGHSH and LQKENI. The CDR3 DNA sequence: TGTGCCAGCTCCCGGACAGGGCTTGCTAGCAATCAGCCCCAGCATTTT. Encoded protein: CASSRTGLASNQPQHF.

This chain joins TRBV5-4 and TRBJ2-7, with 8 bases that match TRBD1. The germline CDR1 and CDR2 sequences are SGHNT and YYREEE (reference sequence). V was clipped by 2 bases and J by 5 bases; unmatched bases: 3. The CDR3 totals 13 residues. In DNA form, the CDR3 reads TGTGCCAGCAGCTTTACAGGGGGGAACGAGCAGTACTTC. It specifies CASSFTGGNEQYF.

The genes are TRBV27 and TRBJ2-7; 9 positions agree with TRBD1. Germline-derived CDR1 and CDR2 are MNHEY and SMNVEV (reference sequence). J was trimmed by 0 bases and V by 6 bases; bases with no gene match: 3. This CDR3 is 14 amino acids long. CDR3 amino acids: CASRGTGNSYEQYF. CDR3 in DNA: TGTGCCAGCAGAGGGACAGGGAACTCCTACGAGCAGTACTTC.

V usage is TRBV5-4 and J usage is TRBJ2-7; D gene uncertain. The germline V gene has CDR1 SGHNT and CDR2 YYREEE (reference sequence). V dropped 0 bases and J dropped 2 bases, with 9 bases sitting between them. CDR3 length equals 14 residues. CDR3 DNA: TGTGCCAGCAGCTTGGGGCTTTCAGCCTACGAGCAGTACTTC. It translates to CASSLGLSAYEQYF.

This clone was detected once. The V gene is TRBV5-4, the J gene TRBJ1-1; possibly TRBD1 for D (6 bases). The germline V and J ends were trimmed by 2 bases and 8 bases, with 10 bases remaining between them. The CDR3 length is 12 residues. CDR1 is SGHNT and CDR2 is YYREEE in the germline V gene (reference sequence). CDR3 region: CASSFTGTEAFF. CDR3 coding DNA: TGTGCCAGCAGCTTCACAGGGACAGAAGCTTTCTTT.

CDR3 sequence reads: CAWRAQGSNEKLFF. As DNA, the CDR3 is TGTGCCTGGAGGGCACAGGGATCTAATGAAAAACTGTTTTTT. This sequence joins TRBV30 and TRBJ1-4, with D perhaps TRBD1 (6 bases). There are 14 residues in the CDR3. Trimming stripped 3 bases from V and 3 bases from J, with 11 bases between. Per the germline V gene, CDR1 is GTSNPN and CDR2 is SVGIG (reference sequence).

The rearrangement joins TRBV29-1 to TRBJ1-1; D may be TRBD1 (5 bases). V dropped 4 bases and J dropped 7 bases, with 16 bases sitting between them. The CDR3 totals 13 residues. CDR1 and CDR2 (germline): SQVTM, ANQGSEA. Here the CDR3 reads CSVVGGNPFEAFF. CDR3 sequence (DNA): TGCAGCGTTGTGGGGGGGAACCCGTTTGAAGCTTTCTTT. Drawing the rest from reference TRBV29-1 and TRBJ1-1, the complete variable domain is SAVISQKPSRDICQRGTSLTIQCQVDSQVTMMFWYRQQPGQSLTLIATANQGSEATYESGFVIDKFPISRPNLTFSTLTVSNMSPEDSSIYLCSVVGGNPFEAFFGQGTRLTVV.

V is TRBV19 and J is TRBJ1-4; D might be TRBD1 (5 bases). CDR1 LNHDA and CDR2 SQIVND come from the germline V gene (reference sequence). The CDR3 consists of 13 residues. The ends were cut back, 4 bases at V and 8 bases at J, with 11 bases in the middle. For the CDR3, the DNA is TGTGCCAGTAGTACCGACAGAAGCGAAAAACTGTTTTTT. Amino acid sequence: CASSTDRSEKLFF.

J is TRBJ2-1 and V is TRBV7-9; 7 bases match TRBD2. Germline lookup yields CDR1 SEHNR and CDR2 FQNEAQ (reference sequence). This CDR3 comprises 15 residues. The ends lost 5 bases at V and 8 bases at J; junction bases unmatched: 12. The CDR3 DNA reads as TGTGCCAGCAGCGCCGGACTAGTAGTTCGCGATGAGCAGTTCTTC. It encodes CASSAGLVVRDEQFF.

The chain is built from TRBV5-5 and TRBJ2-7, with D possibly being TRBD1 (5 bases). Trimming took 4 bases from V and 2 from J, leaving 22 bases between them. The CDR3 is 17 residues long. In germline, CDR1 is SGHKS, CDR2 YYEKEE (reference sequence). Here the CDR3 reads CASSPNTGRAGAYEQYF. CDR3 DNA sequence: TGTGCCAGCAGCCCCAATACGGGCAGGGCAGGAGCCTACGAGCAGTACTTC.

V is TRBV6-1 and J is TRBJ1-1; D gene uncertain. V lost 3 bases, J lost 8 bases, and 10 bases lay in between. Germline V lookup: CDR1 MNHNS, CDR2 SASEGT. The CDR3 covers 12 residues. The CDR3 nucleotides read TGTGCCAGCAGTGACGGGTGGAGGGAAGCTTTCTTT. As protein: CASSDGWREAFF.

The chain recombines TRBV12-5 with TRBJ1-5; maybe TRBD1 (6 bases). The germline V gene has CDR1 LGHNT and CDR2 FRNRAP. The length of the CDR3 is 16 residues. The V end was cut by 0 bases, the J end by 4 bases, with 13 bases between. CDR3 DNA sequence: TGTGCTAGTGGTTTGGTACGGGGGGGGCGGAATCAGCCCCAGCATTTT. This gives the protein CASGLVRGGRNQPQHF.

This chain uses TRBV4-1 with TRBJ1-2; D possibly corresponds to TRBD1 (5 bases). Germline CDR1 is MGHRA and CDR2 is YSYEKL. V was clipped by 1 base and J by 4 bases, with 16 bases between them. The CDR3 loop spans 16 amino acids. The CDR3 coding sequence is TGCGCCAGCAGCCAAGTAGTACAGGCGACCGTCTATGGCTACACCTTC. This encodes CASSQVVQATVYGYTF.